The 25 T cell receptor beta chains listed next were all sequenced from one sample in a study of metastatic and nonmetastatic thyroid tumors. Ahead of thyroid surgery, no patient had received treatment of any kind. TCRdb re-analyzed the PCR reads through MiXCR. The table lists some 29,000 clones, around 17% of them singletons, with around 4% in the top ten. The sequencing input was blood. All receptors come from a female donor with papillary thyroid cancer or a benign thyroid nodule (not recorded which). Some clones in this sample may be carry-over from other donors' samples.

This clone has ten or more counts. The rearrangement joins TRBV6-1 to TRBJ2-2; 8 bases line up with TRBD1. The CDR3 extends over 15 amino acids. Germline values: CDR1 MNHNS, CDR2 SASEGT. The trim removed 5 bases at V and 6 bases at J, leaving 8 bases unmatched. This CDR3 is CASSLGQGGAGELFF. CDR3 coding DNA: TGTGCCAGCAGTCTTGGACAGGGAGGAGCCGGGGAGCTGTTTTTT.

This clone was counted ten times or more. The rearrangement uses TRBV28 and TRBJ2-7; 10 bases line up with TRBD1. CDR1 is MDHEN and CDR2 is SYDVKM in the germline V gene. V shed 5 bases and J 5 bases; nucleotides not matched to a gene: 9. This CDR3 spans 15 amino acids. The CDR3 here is CASSPHSGQGNEQYF. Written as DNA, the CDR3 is TGTGCCAGCAGTCCACACTCGGGACAGGGGAACGAGCAGTACTTC. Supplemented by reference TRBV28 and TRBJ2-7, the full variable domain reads DVKVTQSSRYLVKRTGEKVFLECVQDMDHENMFWYRQDPGLGLRLIYFSYDVKMKEKGDIPEGYSVSREKKERFSLILESASTNQTSMYLCASSPHSGQGNEQYFGPGTRLTVT.

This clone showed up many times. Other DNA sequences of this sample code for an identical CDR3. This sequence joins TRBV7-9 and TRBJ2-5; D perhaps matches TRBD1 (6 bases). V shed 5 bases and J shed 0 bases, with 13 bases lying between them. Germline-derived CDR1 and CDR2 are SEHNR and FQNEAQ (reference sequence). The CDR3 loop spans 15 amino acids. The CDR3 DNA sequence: TGTGCCAGCAGCCCAGGCTGGGACAACCAAGAGACCCAGTACTTC. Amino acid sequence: CASSPGWDNQETQYF.

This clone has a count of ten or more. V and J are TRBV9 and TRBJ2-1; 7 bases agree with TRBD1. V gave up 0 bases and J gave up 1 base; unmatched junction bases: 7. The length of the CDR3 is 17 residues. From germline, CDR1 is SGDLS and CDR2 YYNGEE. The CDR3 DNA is TGTGCCAGCAGCGTAGACCCAGGGACAGTTTCCTACAATGAGCAGTTCTTC. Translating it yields CASSVDPGTVSYNEQFF.

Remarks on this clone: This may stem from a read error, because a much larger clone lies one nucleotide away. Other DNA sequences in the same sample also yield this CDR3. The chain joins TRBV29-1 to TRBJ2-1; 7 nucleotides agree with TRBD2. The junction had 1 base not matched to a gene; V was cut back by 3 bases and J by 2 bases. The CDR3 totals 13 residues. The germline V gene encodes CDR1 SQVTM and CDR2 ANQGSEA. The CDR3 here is CSVEGTTYNEQFF. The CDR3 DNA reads TGCAGCGTTGAGGGGACTACCTACAATGAGCAGTTCTTC.

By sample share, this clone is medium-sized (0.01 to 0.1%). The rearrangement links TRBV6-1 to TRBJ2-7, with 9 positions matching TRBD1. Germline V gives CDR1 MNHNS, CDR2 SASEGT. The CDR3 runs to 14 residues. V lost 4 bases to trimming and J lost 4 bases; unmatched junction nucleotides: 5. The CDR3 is CASSAGTGRYEQYF. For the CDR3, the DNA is TGTGCCAGCAGTGCCGGGACAGGGCGGTACGAGCAGTACTTC.

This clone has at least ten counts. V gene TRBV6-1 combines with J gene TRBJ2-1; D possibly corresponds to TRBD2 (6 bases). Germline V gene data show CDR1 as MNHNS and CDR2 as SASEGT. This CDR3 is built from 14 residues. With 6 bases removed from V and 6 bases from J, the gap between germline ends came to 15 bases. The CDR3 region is CASRSGSLGNEQFF. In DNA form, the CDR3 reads TGTGCCAGCAGGTCCGGGAGCCTCGGCAATGAGCAGTTCTTC.

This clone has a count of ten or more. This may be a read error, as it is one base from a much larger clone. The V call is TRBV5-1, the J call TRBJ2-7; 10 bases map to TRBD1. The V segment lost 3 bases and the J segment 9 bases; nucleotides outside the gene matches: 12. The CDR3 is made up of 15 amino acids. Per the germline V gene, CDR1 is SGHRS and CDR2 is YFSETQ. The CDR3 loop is CASSSRDRGGLGQYF. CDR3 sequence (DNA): TGCGCCAGCAGCTCCAGGGACAGGGGAGGACTCGGGCAGTACTTC.

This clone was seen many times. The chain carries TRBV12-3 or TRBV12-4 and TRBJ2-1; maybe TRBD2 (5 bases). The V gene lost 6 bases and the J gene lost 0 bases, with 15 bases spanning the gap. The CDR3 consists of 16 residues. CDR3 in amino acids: CASSSERLGSYNEQFF. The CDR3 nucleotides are TGTGCCAGCAGCTCGGAGCGGCTTGGCTCCTACAATGAGCAGTTCTTC.

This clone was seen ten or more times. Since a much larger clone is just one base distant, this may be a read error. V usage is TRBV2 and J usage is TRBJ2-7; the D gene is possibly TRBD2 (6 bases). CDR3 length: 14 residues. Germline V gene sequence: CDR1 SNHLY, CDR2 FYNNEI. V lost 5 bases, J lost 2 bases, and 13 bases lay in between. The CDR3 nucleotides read TGTGCCAGCAGTCCCGGGAGACATCCCTACGAGCAGTACTTC. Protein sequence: CASSPGRHPYEQYF.

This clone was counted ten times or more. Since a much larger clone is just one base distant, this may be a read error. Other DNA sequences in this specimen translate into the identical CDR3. The CDR3 is CSARPGLAGGNEQFF. The CDR3 region has the DNA TGCAGCGCTAGACCGGGACTAGCGGGAGGCAATGAGCAGTTCTTC. The chain joins TRBV20-1 to TRBJ2-1, with 15 positions matching TRBD2. The length of the CDR3 is 15 residues. Germline V CDR1 and CDR2: DFQATT, SNEGSKA (reference sequence).

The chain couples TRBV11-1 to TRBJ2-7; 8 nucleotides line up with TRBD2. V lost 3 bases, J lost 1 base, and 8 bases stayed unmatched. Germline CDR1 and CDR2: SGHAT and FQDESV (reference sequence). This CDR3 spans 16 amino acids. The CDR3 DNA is TGTGCCAGCAGCTTCTTTGTGGGCGGGAGGTCCTACGAGCAGTACTTC. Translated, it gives CASSFFVGGRSYEQYF.

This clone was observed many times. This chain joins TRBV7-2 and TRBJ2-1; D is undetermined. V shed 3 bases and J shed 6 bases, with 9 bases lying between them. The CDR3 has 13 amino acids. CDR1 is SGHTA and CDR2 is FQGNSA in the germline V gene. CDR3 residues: CASSFGPPNEQFF. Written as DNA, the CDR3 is TGTGCCAGCAGCTTTGGGCCCCCCAATGAGCAGTTCTTC. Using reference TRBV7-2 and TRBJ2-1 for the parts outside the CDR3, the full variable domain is GAGVSQSPSNKVTEKGKDVELRCDPISGHTALYWYRQSLGQGLEFLIYFQGNSAPDKSGLPSDRFSAERTGGSVSTLTIQRTQQEDSAVYLCASSFGPPNEQFFGPGTRLTVL.

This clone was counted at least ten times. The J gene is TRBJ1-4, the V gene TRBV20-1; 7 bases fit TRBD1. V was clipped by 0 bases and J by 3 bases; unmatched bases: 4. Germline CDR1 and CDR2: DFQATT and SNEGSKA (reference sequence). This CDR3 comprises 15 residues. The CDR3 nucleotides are TGCAGTGCTAGAGATATCCAGGGGGCTAATGAAAAACTGTTTTTT. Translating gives CSARDIQGANEKLFF.

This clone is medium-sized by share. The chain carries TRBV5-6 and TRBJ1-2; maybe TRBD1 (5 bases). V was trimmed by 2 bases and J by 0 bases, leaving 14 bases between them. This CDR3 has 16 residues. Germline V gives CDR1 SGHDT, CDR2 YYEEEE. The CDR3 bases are TGTGCCAGCAGCTTCCCGACGGGGGATGCTAACTATGGCTACACCTTC. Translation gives CASSFPTGDANYGYTF.

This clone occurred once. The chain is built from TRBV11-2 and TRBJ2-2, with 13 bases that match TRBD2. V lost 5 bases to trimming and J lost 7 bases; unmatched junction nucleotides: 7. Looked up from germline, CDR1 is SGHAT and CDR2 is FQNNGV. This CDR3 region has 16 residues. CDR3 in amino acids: CASSKGLAGVHGELFF. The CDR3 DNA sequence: TGTGCCAGCAGCAAAGGACTAGCGGGAGTTCACGGGGAGCTGTTTTTT.

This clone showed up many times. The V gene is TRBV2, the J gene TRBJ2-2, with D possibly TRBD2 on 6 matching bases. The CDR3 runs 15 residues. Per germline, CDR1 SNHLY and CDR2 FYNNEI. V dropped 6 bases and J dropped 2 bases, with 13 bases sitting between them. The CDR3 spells CASSESGSNTGELFF. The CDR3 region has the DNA TGTGCCAGCAGCGAGAGCGGGTCCAACACCGGGGAGCTGTTTTTT. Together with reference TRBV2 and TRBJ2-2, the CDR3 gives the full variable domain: EPEVTQTPSHQVTQMGQEVILRCVPISNHLYFYWYRQILGQKVEFLVSFYNNEISEKSEIFDDQFSVERPDGSNFTLKIRSTKLEDSAMYFCASSESGSNTGELFFGEGSRLTVL.

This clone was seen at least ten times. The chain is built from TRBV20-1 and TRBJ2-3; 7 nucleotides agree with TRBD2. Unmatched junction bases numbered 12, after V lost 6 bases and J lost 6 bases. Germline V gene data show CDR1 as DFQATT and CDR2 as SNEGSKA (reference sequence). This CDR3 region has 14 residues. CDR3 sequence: CSARYTREWDTQYF. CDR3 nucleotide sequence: TGCAGTGCACGTTACACGCGGGAGTGGGATACGCAGTATTTT.

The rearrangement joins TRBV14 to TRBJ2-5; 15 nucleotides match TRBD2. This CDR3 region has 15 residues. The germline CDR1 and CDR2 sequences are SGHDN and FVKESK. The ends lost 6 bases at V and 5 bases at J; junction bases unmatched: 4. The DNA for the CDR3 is TGTGCCAGCAGTATAGGGACTAGCGGGAGGGAGACCCAGTACTTC. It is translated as CASSIGTSGRETQYF.

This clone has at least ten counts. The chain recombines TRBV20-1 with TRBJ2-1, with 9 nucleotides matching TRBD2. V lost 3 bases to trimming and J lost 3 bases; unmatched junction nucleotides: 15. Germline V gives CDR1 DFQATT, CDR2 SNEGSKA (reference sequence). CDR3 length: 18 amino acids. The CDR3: CSASGSGPASGIYNEQFF. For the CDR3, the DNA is TGCAGTGCTAGCGGCTCTGGCCCGGCTAGCGGGATCTACAATGAGCAGTTCTTC.

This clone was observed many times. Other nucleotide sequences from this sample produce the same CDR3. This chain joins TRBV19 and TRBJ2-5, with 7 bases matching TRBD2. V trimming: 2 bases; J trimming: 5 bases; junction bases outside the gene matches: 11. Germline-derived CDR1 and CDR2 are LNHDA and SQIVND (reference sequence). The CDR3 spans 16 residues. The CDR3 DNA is TGTGCCAGTAGTATAAGCGGGAACGCAGCATGGGAGACCCAGTACTTC. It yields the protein CASSISGNAAWETQYF.

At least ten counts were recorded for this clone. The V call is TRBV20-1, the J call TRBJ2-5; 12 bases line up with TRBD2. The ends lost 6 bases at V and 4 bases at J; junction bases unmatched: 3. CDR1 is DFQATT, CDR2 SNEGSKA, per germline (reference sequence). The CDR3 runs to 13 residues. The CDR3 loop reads CSAMTSGRETQYF. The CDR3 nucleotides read TGCAGTGCCATGACTAGCGGGAGAGAGACCCAGTACTTC.

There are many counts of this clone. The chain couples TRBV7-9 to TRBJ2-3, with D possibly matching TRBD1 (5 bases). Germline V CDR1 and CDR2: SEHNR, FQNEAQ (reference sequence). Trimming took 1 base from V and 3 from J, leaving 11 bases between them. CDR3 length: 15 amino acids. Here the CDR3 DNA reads TGTGCCAGCAGCTTAGGAGCGTCAGGGACAGATACGCAGTATTTT. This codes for CASSLGASGTDTQYF.

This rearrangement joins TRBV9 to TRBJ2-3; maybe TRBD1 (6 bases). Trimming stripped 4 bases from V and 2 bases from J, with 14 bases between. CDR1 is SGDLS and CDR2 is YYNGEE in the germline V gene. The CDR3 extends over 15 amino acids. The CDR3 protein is CASSTRDTYTDTQYF. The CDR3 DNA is TGTGCCAGCAGCACCCGGGACACTTACACAGATACGCAGTATTTT.

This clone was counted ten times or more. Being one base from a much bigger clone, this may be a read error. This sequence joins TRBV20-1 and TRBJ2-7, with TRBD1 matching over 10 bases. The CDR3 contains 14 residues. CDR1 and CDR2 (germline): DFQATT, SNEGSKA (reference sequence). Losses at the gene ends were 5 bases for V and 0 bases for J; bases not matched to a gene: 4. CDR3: CSAQDRGTSYEQYF. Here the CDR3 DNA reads TGCAGTGCTCAGGACAGGGGGACCTCCTACGAGCAGTACTTC.